Shown below are 7 T cell receptor beta chains from a single sample sequenced in a study of shared clonotypes between healthy human individuals. The protocol was immunoSEQ multiplex PCR, while the TCRdb copy is restricted to in-frame clones and leaves out a portion. The table includes around 2,000,000 clones, approximately 94% detected once. Naive CD8 isolation took CD45RO-negative cells positively selected for CCR7 and excluded terminally differentiated effector memory CD45RA+ cells. Material: naive CD8+ T cells sorted from blood. These receptor sequences come from a man between 18 and 29 years old in good health.

J is TRBJ2-7 and V is TRBV27; no definite D call. V lost 8 bases to trimming and J lost 1 base, with 21 bases between them. The CDR3 consists of 16 residues. Germline V gene lookup returns CDR1 MNHEY and CDR2 SMNVEV (reference sequence). The CDR3, as DNA: TGTGCCAGCGTACCTAGTATCGGCCCACTTTCCTACGAGCAGTACTTC. Amino acid sequence: CASVPSIGPLSYEQYF.

This chain uses TRBV6-5 with TRBJ2-3, with a weak D call TRBD1 (6 bases). There are 16 residues in the CDR3. CDR1 is MNHEY and CDR2 is SVGAGI in the germline V gene. V lost 4 bases and J lost 1, with 15 bases in between. Here the CDR3 reads CASSFTGNEGTDTQYF. CDR3 sequence (DNA): TGTGCCAGCAGTTTTACAGGGAATGAGGGCACAGATACGCAGTATTTT.

This sequence joins TRBV7-8 and TRBJ2-7; TRBD1 matches at 7 bases. V lost 4 bases, J lost 5 bases, and 5 bases stayed unmatched. Germline V CDR1 and CDR2: SGHVS, FQNEAQ. There are 13 residues in the CDR3. CDR3 sequence: CASSSRTGNEQYF. In DNA, the CDR3 is TGTGCCAGCAGCTCCCGGACAGGCAACGAGCAGTACTTC.

Worth noting for this clone: This CDR3 is also generated by other DNA sequences in the sample. This sequence joins TRBV11-2 and TRBJ2-7, with a possible D match to TRBD1 (6 bases). The CDR3 sequence is 13 residues long. The V gene lost 2 bases and the J gene lost 2 bases, with 7 bases spanning the gap. Per germline, CDR1 SGHAT and CDR2 FQNNGV. The CDR3 DNA is TGTGCCAGCAGCTTAAGGGACACCTACGAGCAGTACTTC. This sequence encodes CASSLRDTYEQYF.

This chain uses TRBV7-3 with TRBJ2-1; unclear D gene. V dropped 5 bases and J dropped 7 bases, with 12 bases sitting between them. Germline lookup yields CDR1 SGHTA and CDR2 FQGTGA. CDR3 length: 13 amino acids. In nucleotides, the CDR3 is TGTGCCAGCAGCCGACCCTCTGATAATGAGCAGTTCTTC. Protein: CASSRPSDNEQFF.

For this clone: Different DNA sequences within this sample yield the same CDR3. The V and J genes are TRBV7-9 and TRBJ2-7, with 9 positions matching TRBD1. Unmatched junction bases numbered 4, after V lost 5 bases and J lost 2 bases. In germline, CDR1 is SEHNR, CDR2 FQNEAQ (reference sequence). This CDR3 region has 14 residues. CDR3 in amino acids: CASSPRDRAYEQYF. The CDR3 nucleotides are TGTGCCAGCAGCCCCCGGGACAGGGCCTACGAGCAGTACTTC.

This clone was picked up a small number of times. The chain employs TRBV28 and TRBJ1-1, with D unclear. Trimming took 4 bases from V and 6 from J, leaving 12 bases between them. Germline CDR1 reads MDHEN; CDR2 reads SYDVKM. The CDR3 is 13 amino acids. CDR3 coding DNA: TGTGCCAGCAGTTGGGTCCGGGAGTCTGAAGCTTTCTTT. Its translation: CASSWVRESEAFF.